A selection of T cell receptor beta chains follows, all from one sample in a study of cytomegalovirus exposure and HLA in healthy donors. Profiling relied on immunoSEQ multiplex PCR, and the TCRdb table lists in-frame clones only, not all of them. The sample includes 120,000 to 150,000 clones, over 60% seen only once; the top ten take 1.5% to 2%. The sequenced sample was PBMCs. Receptors originate from a female donor in good health and CMV-seronegative. CDR3s leave out the opening cysteine and the closing phenylalanine or tryptophan. The order of the fields is V gene, J gene, CDR3 protein.

TRBV2	TRBJ1-1	ASTSRQGGEAF
TRBV6-6	TRBJ2-5	ASSHPRETQY
TRBV10-3	TRBJ2-3	AISGQGTDTQY
TRBV20-1	TRBJ2-1	SAGRINEQF
TRBV27	TRBJ1-4	ASRPGQGYSATNEKLF
TRBV6-6	TRBJ1-3	ASSYSEGFSGNTIY
TRBV9	TRBJ1-6	ASSVATGGPPSYNSPLH
TRBV9	TRBJ1-2	ASSADSHTNYGYT
TRBV9	TRBJ2-7	ASSAGGGTTYEQY
TRBV6-4	TRBJ2-3	ASSVDWNPAGTQY
TRBV27	TRBJ1-5	ASSLQGSNQPQH
TRBV11-2	TRBJ2-7	ASSLGFALSSYEQY
TRBV30	TRBJ1-4	AWSVLGGHEKLF
TRBV2	TRBJ1-5	ARGAGAGVNQPQH
TRBV7-8	TRBJ1-1	ASSSSGLAVQAF
TRBV7-9	TRBJ2-7	SSSLGGLAGTSYEQY
TRBV7-9	TRBJ2-7	SSSILRSEQY
TRBV27	NA	ASSLSSAYEQY
TRBV19	TRBJ1-2	ASSGQGANYGYT
TRBV25-1	TRBJ1-4	ASSHSGTAVTNEKLF
TRBV25-1	TRBJ2-5	ASSKRRAEEETQY
TRBV19	TRBJ1-1	ASSSQGNTEAF
TRBV28	TRBJ1-1	ASSFDTEAF
TRBV27	TRBJ2-3	ASTRQGVTDTQY
TRBV28	NA	ASSSAPGQAYEQY
TRBV7-2	TRBJ2-7	ASSLDSGRWEQQY
TRBV6-6	TRBJ2-7	ASSYSPGERSYEQY
TRBV28	TRBJ1-1	ATQPILGLGRGTEAF
TRBV6-1	TRBJ1-1	ASSESTGTEAF
TRBV5-1	TRBJ2-6	ASSPIGGSGANVLT
TRBV28	TRBJ2-3	ASSSQTSGSTDTQY
TRBV11-2	TRBJ2-5	ASSLIGSKAGKVETQY
TRBV6-5	TRBJ1-3	ASSYAASPPIY
TRBV27	TRBJ1-5	ASSLSGQGAHQPQH
TRBV19	TRBJ1-4	ASSIFSREPTNEKLF
TRBV19	TRBJ2-1	ASSWPSGRPGDEQF